Listed below are T cell receptor beta chains from one sample, sequenced in a study of T-cell memory formation after mild COVID-19. TCRdb ran MiXCR on the 5' RACE reads and lists one entry per CDR3 protein. Here the sample spans more than 350,000 distinct CDR3 sequences, around 20% being singletons. Sequenced: PBMCs or a T cell subset sorted from them (not recorded which). All receptors come from an adult woman who had mild COVID-19 (a few samples of this study predate the infection). Cell type and time point are not known. Both conserved end residues are part of each CDR3. D genes are given only for firm matches. Some rows mark clone size as missing; the rest say once, few, many or name a class of expanded clone.

cdr3_aa: CASKTGGKDEKLFF
cdr3_nt: TGTGCCAGTAAAACGGGGGGAAAGGATGAAAAACTGTTTTTT
d_call: NA
cdr3_length: 14
clone_size: NA
j_call: TRBJ1-4
v_call: TRBV19

cdr3_aa: CASSHPETQYF
cdr3_nt: TGTGCCAGCTCACACCCAGAGACCCAGTACTTC
d_call: NA
cdr3_length: 11
clone_size: few
j_call: TRBJ2-5
v_call: TRBV18

cdr3_aa: CASSVQGLGAYNSPLHF
cdr3_nt: TGTGCCAGCAGCGTACAGGGTTTAGGGGCGTATAATTCACCCCTCCACTTT
d_call: NA
cdr3_length: 17
clone_size: NA
j_call: TRBJ1-6
v_call: TRBV5-6

cdr3_aa: CASRLAGGPDTQYF
cdr3_nt: TGTGCCAGCAGACTAGCGGGGGGGCCAGATACGCAGTATTTT
d_call: TRBD2
cdr3_length: 14
clone_size: NA
j_call: TRBJ2-3
v_call: TRBV12-3/TRBV12-4

cdr3_aa: CASSLNTGPYEQYF
cdr3_nt: TGCGCCAGCAGCCTCAACACAGGTCCCTACGAGCAGTACTTC
d_call: NA
cdr3_length: 14
clone_size: few
j_call: TRBJ2-7
v_call: TRBV4-1

cdr3_aa: CASSPETTGELFF
cdr3_nt: TGTGCTAGCAGCCCTGAGACCACCGGGGAGCTGTTTTTT
d_call: NA
cdr3_length: 13
clone_size: few
j_call: TRBJ2-2
v_call: TRBV7-7

cdr3_aa: CASSRNSGDRGEQYF
cdr3_nt: TGCGCCAGCAGCCGAAACTCAGGGGATAGGGGCGAGCAGTACTTC
d_call: NA
cdr3_length: 15
clone_size: few
j_call: TRBJ2-7
v_call: TRBV4-3

cdr3_aa: CASRTSGLVNTEAFF
cdr3_nt: TGTGCCAGCAGAACCTCGGGGTTGGTGAACACTGAAGCTTTCTTT
d_call: NA
cdr3_length: 15
clone_size: NA
j_call: TRBJ1-1
v_call: TRBV27

cdr3_aa: CASSLIQGSADTQYF
cdr3_nt: TGTGCCAGCAGCTTGATCCAGGGGAGCGCAGATACGCAGTATTTT
d_call: NA
cdr3_length: 15
clone_size: few
j_call: TRBJ2-3
v_call: TRBV7-6

cdr3_aa: CATSDKTGGFAEAFF
cdr3_nt: TGTGCCACCAGTGATAAAACAGGGGGCTTCGCTGAAGCTTTCTTT
d_call: TRBD1
cdr3_length: 15
clone_size: NA
j_call: TRBJ1-1
v_call: TRBV24-1

cdr3_aa: CASSPRLAASSYEQYF
cdr3_nt: TGTGCCAGCAGTCCCCGACTAGCGGCAAGCTCCTACGAGCAGTACTTC
d_call: TRBD2
cdr3_length: 16
clone_size: NA
j_call: TRBJ2-7
v_call: TRBV6-2/TRBV6-3

cdr3_aa: CASSLLVEETQYF
cdr3_nt: TGTGCCAGCAGCCTCCTTGTGGAAGAGACCCAGTACTTC
d_call: NA
cdr3_length: 13
clone_size: many
j_call: TRBJ2-5
v_call: TRBV7-6

cdr3_aa: CASSFYRGSYEQYF
cdr3_nt: TGTGCCAGCAGCTTTTACAGGGGTTCCTACGAGCAGTACTTC
d_call: TRBD1
cdr3_length: 14
clone_size: few
j_call: TRBJ2-7
v_call: TRBV5-5

cdr3_aa: CASSDPGWGEAFF
cdr3_nt: TGTGCCAGCAGTGACCCTGGATGGGGGGAAGCTTTCTTT
d_call: NA
cdr3_length: 13
clone_size: NA
j_call: TRBJ1-1
v_call: TRBV2

cdr3_aa: CATSDSGRDEQFF
cdr3_nt: TGTGCCACCAGTGATTCGGGGAGGGATGAGCAGTTCTTC
d_call: TRBD2
cdr3_length: 13
clone_size: NA
j_call: TRBJ2-1
v_call: TRBV24-1

cdr3_aa: CASSMRREGLVREQFF
cdr3_nt: TGTGCCAGCAGTATGAGACGGGAGGGCCTAGTACGGGAGCAGTTCTTC
d_call: TRBD2
cdr3_length: 16
clone_size: NA
j_call: TRBJ2-1
v_call: TRBV12-3/TRBV12-4

cdr3_aa: CASSWEQGAGYNEQFF
cdr3_nt: TGTGCCAGCAGCTGGGAACAGGGGGCAGGGTACAATGAGCAGTTCTTC
d_call: TRBD1
cdr3_length: 16
clone_size: few
j_call: TRBJ2-1
v_call: TRBV7-6

cdr3_aa: CASRTTRNEQFF
cdr3_nt: TGTGCCAGCAGAACCACTCGCAATGAGCAGTTCTTC
d_call: NA
cdr3_length: 12
clone_size: NA
j_call: TRBJ2-1
v_call: TRBV6-2/TRBV6-3

cdr3_aa: CASSQDTRQPQHF
cdr3_nt: TGTGCCAGCAGCCAAGATACGCGGCAGCCCCAGCATTTT
d_call: NA
cdr3_length: 13
clone_size: NA
j_call: TRBJ1-5
v_call: TRBV3-1

cdr3_aa: CASSLWGQAFF
cdr3_nt: TGTGCCAGCAGCCTTTGGGGTCAAGCTTTCTTT
d_call: NA
cdr3_length: 11
clone_size: NA
j_call: TRBJ1-1
v_call: TRBV3-1

cdr3_aa: CSASEEARGAEAFF
cdr3_nt: TGCAGTGCTAGTGAGGAGGCCAGGGGGGCTGAAGCTTTCTTT
d_call: TRBD1
cdr3_length: 14
clone_size: NA
j_call: TRBJ1-1
v_call: TRBV20-1

cdr3_aa: CASSLAGGPGYGYTF
cdr3_nt: TGTGCCAGCAGCTTAGCGGGGGGGCCGGGCTATGGCTACACCTTC
d_call: NA
cdr3_length: 15
clone_size: NA
j_call: TRBJ1-2
v_call: TRBV7-2

cdr3_aa: CASSLMGAMSSTDTQYF
cdr3_nt: TGTGCCAGCAGCTTAATGGGGGCGATGTCTAGCACAGATACGCAGTATTTT
d_call: NA
cdr3_length: 17
clone_size: NA
j_call: TRBJ2-3
v_call: TRBV7-3

cdr3_aa: CASSSTGGLHYGYTF
cdr3_nt: TGTGCCAGCAGCTCGACAGGGGGCCTTCACTATGGCTACACCTTC
d_call: TRBD1
cdr3_length: 15
clone_size: few
j_call: TRBJ1-2
v_call: TRBV12-3/TRBV12-4

cdr3_aa: CASGGYSGETQYF
cdr3_nt: TGCGCCAGCGGCGGGTATAGCGGGGAGACCCAGTACTTC
d_call: TRBD2
cdr3_length: 13
clone_size: many
j_call: TRBJ2-5
v_call: TRBV10-2

cdr3_aa: CASSLVAVGGFF
cdr3_nt: TGTGCCAGCAGCTTAGTGGCAGTGGGAGGGTTCTTC
d_call: NA
cdr3_length: 12
clone_size: NA
j_call: TRBJ2-1
v_call: TRBV7-9

cdr3_aa: CASRQTGLDGYTF
cdr3_nt: TGTGCCAGCAGACAAACAGGGTTGGATGGCTACACCTTC
d_call: NA
cdr3_length: 13
clone_size: NA
j_call: TRBJ1-2
v_call: TRBV6-5

cdr3_aa: CASSSRDGFSGNTIYF
cdr3_nt: TGTGCCAGCAGTTCGAGGGACGGATTTTCTGGAAACACCATATATTTT
d_call: NA
cdr3_length: 16
clone_size: NA
j_call: TRBJ1-3
v_call: TRBV5-6

cdr3_aa: CASSQGAWDDTQYF
cdr3_nt: TGTGCCAGCAGCCAAGGGGCGTGGGACGATACGCAGTATTTT
d_call: NA
cdr3_length: 14
clone_size: NA
j_call: TRBJ2-3
v_call: TRBV4-2

cdr3_aa: CSARSLAKDEQFF
cdr3_nt: TGCAGTGCCAGGAGCCTAGCTAAGGATGAGCAGTTCTTC
d_call: NA
cdr3_length: 13
clone_size: NA
j_call: TRBJ2-1
v_call: TRBV20-1

cdr3_aa: CASSQLYSAKPTSGNTIYF
cdr3_nt: TGCGCCAGCAGCCAGCTTTACTCAGCAAAACCGACCTCTGGAAACACCATATATTTT
d_call: NA
cdr3_length: 19
clone_size: few
j_call: TRBJ1-3
v_call: TRBV4-3

cdr3_aa: CASSLETTPSNEQYF
cdr3_nt: TGTGCCAGCAGCTTAGAGACGACCCCGTCGAACGAGCAGTACTTC
d_call: NA
cdr3_length: 15
clone_size: NA
j_call: TRBJ2-7
v_call: TRBV7-9

cdr3_aa: CASSQAESLSTAGELADTQYF
cdr3_nt: TGCGCCAGCAGCCAAGCCGAATCTCTTAGTACGGCGGGAGAGTTAGCAGATACGCAGTATTTT
d_call: TRBD2
cdr3_length: 21
clone_size: NA
j_call: TRBJ2-3
v_call: TRBV4-3

cdr3_aa: CASSLGAGRSGYNSPLHF
cdr3_nt: TGTGCCAGCAGCTTAGGCGCAGGGAGGAGTGGTTATAATTCACCCCTCCACTTT
d_call: NA
cdr3_length: 18
clone_size: few
j_call: TRBJ1-6
v_call: TRBV7-6

cdr3_aa: CASSLREGGEYGYTF
cdr3_nt: TGCGCCAGCAGTCTCCGAGAAGGGGGAGAGTATGGCTACACCTTC
d_call: NA
cdr3_length: 15
clone_size: few
j_call: TRBJ1-2
v_call: TRBV5-1

cdr3_aa: CASSEATSNEQFF
cdr3_nt: TGTGCCAGCAGCGAGGCGACTAGCAATGAGCAGTTCTTC
d_call: NA
cdr3_length: 13
clone_size: few
j_call: TRBJ2-1
v_call: TRBV9

cdr3_aa: CASSLGAPGPYEQYF
cdr3_nt: TGCGCCAGCAGCTTGGGGGCCCCGGGGCCTTACGAGCAGTACTTC
d_call: NA
cdr3_length: 15
clone_size: NA
j_call: TRBJ2-7
v_call: TRBV5-1

cdr3_aa: CASSHMTQGAKNEQFF
cdr3_nt: TGCGCCAGCAGCCATATGACCCAGGGGGCGAAGAATGAGCAGTTCTTC
d_call: TRBD1
cdr3_length: 16
clone_size: few
j_call: TRBJ2-1
v_call: TRBV4-1

cdr3_aa: CASSLRLAGGGREEETQYF
cdr3_nt: TGTGCCAGCAGCTTAAGACTAGCGGGAGGCGGAAGAGAGGAAGAGACCCAGTACTTC
d_call: TRBD2
cdr3_length: 19
clone_size: NA
j_call: TRBJ2-5
v_call: TRBV7-2

cdr3_aa: CASSLELKMWGAVSEAFF
cdr3_nt: TGTGCCAGCAGCTTAGAGCTTAAAATGTGGGGGGCCGTTAGTGAAGCTTTCTTT
d_call: NA
cdr3_length: 18
clone_size: NA
j_call: TRBJ1-1
v_call: TRBV7-2

cdr3_aa: CASSSAGLDLYNEQFF
cdr3_nt: TGTGCCAGCAGCTCAGCGGGACTAGATCTCTACAATGAGCAGTTCTTC
d_call: TRBD2
cdr3_length: 16
clone_size: few
j_call: TRBJ2-1
v_call: TRBV7-8

cdr3_aa: CASSVAAAATYGYTF
cdr3_nt: TGTGCCAGCAGCGTAGCGGCAGCCGCCACCTATGGCTACACCTTC
d_call: NA
cdr3_length: 15
clone_size: few
j_call: TRBJ1-2
v_call: TRBV9

cdr3_aa: CASSLANRDSPLHF
cdr3_nt: TGTGCCAGCAGCTTAGCGAACAGGGATTCACCCCTCCACTTT
d_call: NA
cdr3_length: 14
clone_size: NA
j_call: TRBJ1-6
v_call: TRBV7-9

cdr3_aa: CASSPTSGTNNEQFF
cdr3_nt: TGTGCCAGCAGTCCAACTAGCGGGACGAACAATGAGCAGTTCTTC
d_call: TRBD2
cdr3_length: 15
clone_size: few
j_call: TRBJ2-1
v_call: TRBV6-5

cdr3_aa: CASSRPGEFEQYF
cdr3_nt: TGCGCCAGCAGCAGACCGGGGGAATTTGAGCAGTACTTC
d_call: NA
cdr3_length: 13
clone_size: NA
j_call: TRBJ2-7
v_call: TRBV4-1

cdr3_aa: CAWRRVGELFF
cdr3_nt: TGTGCCTGGAGGAGGGTGGGGGAGCTGTTTTTT
d_call: NA
cdr3_length: 11
clone_size: few
j_call: TRBJ2-2
v_call: TRBV30

cdr3_aa: CASSLGRGGANTGELFF
cdr3_nt: TGCGCCAGCAGCTTGGGCAGGGGCGGAGCGAACACCGGGGAGCTGTTTTTT
d_call: NA
cdr3_length: 17
clone_size: NA
j_call: TRBJ2-2
v_call: TRBV5-1

cdr3_aa: CASSPWEVEETQYF
cdr3_nt: TGTGCCAGCAGCCCATGGGAAGTTGAAGAGACCCAGTACTTC
d_call: NA
cdr3_length: 14
clone_size: NA
j_call: TRBJ2-5
v_call: TRBV7-9

cdr3_aa: CASSVAQGAPYEQYF
cdr3_nt: TGTGCCAGCAGCGTAGCTCAGGGGGCCCCCTACGAGCAGTACTTC
d_call: TRBD1
cdr3_length: 15
clone_size: NA
j_call: TRBJ2-7
v_call: TRBV9

cdr3_aa: CASSLSGTANQPQHF
cdr3_nt: TGTGCCAGCAGCTTATCCGGGACCGCCAATCAGCCCCAGCATTTT
d_call: NA
cdr3_length: 15
clone_size: NA
j_call: TRBJ1-5
v_call: TRBV6-2/TRBV6-3

cdr3_aa: CASSRRPQGTYEQYF
cdr3_nt: TGTGCCAGCAGCCGGCGACCCCAGGGAACCTACGAGCAGTACTTC
d_call: NA
cdr3_length: 15
clone_size: NA
j_call: TRBJ2-7
v_call: TRBV6-2/TRBV6-3

cdr3_aa: CASSVLAGDDNEQFF
cdr3_nt: TGTGCCAGCAGTGTCCTAGCGGGAGACGACAATGAGCAGTTCTTC
d_call: TRBD2
cdr3_length: 15
clone_size: NA
j_call: TRBJ2-1
v_call: TRBV25-1

cdr3_aa: CASSFQGAATYEQYF
cdr3_nt: TGTGCCAGCAGCTTCCAGGGGGCGGCGACCTACGAGCAGTACTTC
d_call: TRBD1
cdr3_length: 15
clone_size: NA
j_call: TRBJ2-7
v_call: TRBV13

cdr3_aa: CASSQESTDTQYF
cdr3_nt: TGCGCCAGCAGTCAAGAAAGTACAGATACGCAGTATTTT
d_call: NA
cdr3_length: 13
clone_size: many
j_call: TRBJ2-3
v_call: TRBV23-1

cdr3_aa: CASSQVPASNTGELFF
cdr3_nt: TGTGCCAGCAGCCAAGTCCCCGCATCGAACACCGGGGAGCTGTTTTTT
d_call: NA
cdr3_length: 16
clone_size: few
j_call: TRBJ2-2
v_call: TRBV3-1

cdr3_aa: CASSLPADKPEGKLFF
cdr3_nt: TGTGCCAGCAGCCTCCCCGCGGACAAACCTGAAGGAAAACTGTTTTTT
d_call: NA
cdr3_length: 16
clone_size: NA
j_call: TRBJ1-4
v_call: TRBV4-2

cdr3_aa: CSVGQSNQPQHF
cdr3_nt: TGCAGCGTGGGACAGAGCAATCAGCCCCAGCATTTT
d_call: TRBD1
cdr3_length: 12
clone_size: few
j_call: TRBJ1-5
v_call: TRBV29-1